These T cell receptor beta chains were read from a single sample in a study of OX40 agonist ivuxolimab in advanced cancers. Profiled with immunoSEQ multiplex PCR; TCRdb holds only in-frame clones, not every one. The repertoire includes about 77,000 clones, approximately 92% of them detected once, and 4.8% sits in the top ten. The source was CD4+ or CD8+ T cells sorted from blood, collected in a trial of the OX40 agonist ivuxolimab. The receptors shown here come from an adult with an advanced solid tumor such as melanoma, head and neck, liver or kidney cancer. CDR3s include the opening cysteine and the closing phenylalanine or tryptophan. The D gene is left open where the match is weak. Some rows mark clone size as missing; the rest say once, few, many or name a class of expanded clone.

J	length	D	V	size	DNA	CDR3
TRBJ1-5	15	NA	TRBV5-1	NA	TGCGCCAGCAGTCCTACAGGGAATAGCAATCAGCCCCAGCATTTT	CASSPTGNSNQPQHF
TRBJ2-1	11	NA	TRBV7-3	NA	TGTGCCAGCGGAGGTAGCAATGAGCAGTTCTTC	CASGGSNEQFF
TRBJ2-3	14	TRBD2	TRBV30	NA	TGTGCCTGGAACCCTAGCGGGGGTCGGGATACGCAGTATTTT	CAWNPSGGRDTQYF
TRBJ2-7	14	NA	TRBV11-2	NA	TGTGCCAGCAGCTTGTGGCGGGACTCCTACGAGCAGTACTTC	CASSLWRDSYEQYF
TRBJ1-2	13	NA	TRBV4-3	NA	TGCGCCAGCAGCCAAGATCTCAGCTATGGCTACACCTTC	CASSQDLSYGYTF
TRBJ2-3	17	NA	TRBV5-4	NA	TGTGCCAGCAGCCCAGACCTCCGACTCCCTAGCACAGATACGCAGTATTTT	CASSPDLRLPSTDTQYF
TRBJ1-2	12	NA	TRBV9	NA	TGTGCCAGCAGCCCAGGGGCCCATGGCTACACCTTC	CASSPGAHGYTF
TRBJ2-4	14	NA	TRBV29-1	NA	TGCAGCGTTTCGAAGGACCCGCAGGGAAACATTCAGTACTTC	CSVSKDPQGNIQYF
TRBJ2-7	13	TRBD1	TRBV9	NA	TGTGCCAGCAGCGTAACAGGGGGAGGCGAGCAGTACTTC	CASSVTGGGEQYF
TRBJ2-4	16	TRBD1	TRBV19	once	TGTGCCAGTAGTATAGGACAGGGGGCCGGTGAAAACATTCAGTACTTC	CASSIGQGAGENIQYF
TRBJ2-3	13	TRBD2	TRBV4-3	NA	TGCGCCAGCAGCCAAGGTGCGGGAGCTACGCAGTATTTT	CASSQGAGATQYF
TRBJ2-7	15	NA	TRBV7-2	NA	TGTGCCAGCACCACCTTCCAGGGCCCAACCTACGAGCAGTACTTC	CASTTFQGPTYEQYF
TRBJ1-5	16	NA	TRBV6-6	NA	TGTGCCAGCAGTTACTCGAATGTGAATGGCAATCAGCCCCAGCATTTT	CASSYSNVNGNQPQHF
TRBJ2-7	13	TRBD2	TRBV14	NA	TGTGCCAGCAGGCTAGCGGGAGGGACCAAGCAGTACTTC	CASRLAGGTKQYF
TRBJ2-1	14	TRBD1	TRBV5-4	NA	TGTGCCAGCAAGACAGGGCAATCGGGCAATGAGCAGTTCTTC	CASKTGQSGNEQFF
TRBJ2-3	16	TRBD2	TRBV7-9	NA	TGTGCCAGCAGCTTAGCACTAGCGGGTTTCACAGATACGCAGTATTTT	CASSLALAGFTDTQYF
TRBJ2-2	15	NA	TRBV5-1	once	TGCGCCAGCAGTGGTAATTCCATTAACACCGGGGAGCTGTTTTTT	CASSGNSINTGELFF
TRBJ1-2	14	NA	TRBV15	NA	TGTGCCACCAGCAGAGATAGACTCTCCTATGGCTACACCTTC	CATSRDRLSYGYTF
TRBJ2-1	13	NA	TRBV29-1	NA	TGCAGCGTTGGTACAGACTCCTACAATGAGCAGTTCTTC	CSVGTDSYNEQFF
TRBJ1-2	14	NA	TRBV6-5	NA	TGTGCCAGCAGTCAGGGCTGGACTCCCTATGGCTACACCTTC	CASSQGWTPYGYTF
TRBJ2-1	15	TRBD2	TRBV4-1	NA	TGCGCCAGCAGCCGGGGGACTAGCGGTTACAATGAGCAGTTCTTC	CASSRGTSGYNEQFF
TRBJ1-4	10	NA	TRBV20-1	NA	TGCAGTGCTAGGGGTGGGAAACTGTTTTTT	CSARGGKLFF
TRBJ2-3	14	TRBD1	TRBV5-1	NA	TGCGCCAGCAGCCATGGACAGGAGACAGATACGCAGTATTTT	CASSHGQETDTQYF
TRBJ2-3	14	TRBD2	TRBV7-2	NA	TGTGCCAGCAGCTTACTGGGGGGGGCAGATACGCAGTATTTT	CASSLLGGADTQYF
TRBJ2-1	17	TRBD2	TRBV7-9	NA	TGTGCCAGCAGCGGTTTATTTAGGGCTAGCGGGAGCAATGAGCAGTTCTTC	CASSGLFRASGSNEQFF
TRBJ1-1	13	TRBD1	TRBV6-6	NA	TGTGCCAGCAGGACAGGGTTGAACACTGAAGCTTTCTTT	CASRTGLNTEAFF
TRBJ1-1	11	NA	TRBV28	once	TGTGCCAGCAGTCCGAGGACTGAAGCTTTCTTT	CASSPRTEAFF
TRBJ2-7	16	NA	TRBV4-3	NA	TGCGCCAGCAGCCAAGATCCGGGAGTACCTACCTACGAGCAGTACTTC	CASSQDPGVPTYEQYF
TRBJ1-6	15	NA	TRBV9	few	TGTGCCAGCAGCGTAGTGGGGACTGGCACTTCACCCCTCCACTTT	CASSVVGTGTSPLHF
TRBJ1-2	14	NA	TRBV7-2	NA	TGTGCCAGCAGCTCGGACAGAACTAACTATGGCTACACCTTC	CASSSDRTNYGYTF
TRBJ2-4	13	NA	TRBV19	NA	TGTGCCAGTACCCAGGGACGGAAAAACATTCAGTACTTC	CASTQGRKNIQYF
TRBJ1-2	14	NA	TRBV11-3	once	TGTGCCAGCAGCTTAGGCCGGATCAACTATGGCTACACCTTC	CASSLGRINYGYTF
TRBJ2-5	15	TRBD2	TRBV10-3	once	TGTGCCATCAGTGAGGGGACTAGCGGGTTAGAGACCCAGTACTTC	CAISEGTSGLETQYF
TRBJ1-1	15	TRBD1	TRBV4-3	NA	TGCGCCAGCAGCCAAAGTCAGGGGGCTTGGGCTGAAGCTTTCTTT	CASSQSQGAWAEAFF
TRBJ1-4	16	TRBD1	TRBV4-3	NA	TGCGCCAGCAGTCAGATCGGGGACAGAGGAAATGAAAAACTGTTTTTT	CASSQIGDRGNEKLFF
TRBJ2-1	15	TRBD1	TRBV7-3	NA	TGTGCCAGCAGCTTAACGAGGGACAGGGGGAGTGAGCAGTTCTTC	CASSLTRDRGSEQFF
TRBJ2-5	14	TRBD1	TRBV6-6	NA	TGTGCCAGCAGTCCCCGGACAGGACAAGAGACCCAGTACTTC	CASSPRTGQETQYF
TRBJ2-3	15	TRBD2	TRBV6-5	NA	TGTGCCAGCAGTTTTCAAGCGGGAATCACAGATACGCAGTATTTT	CASSFQAGITDTQYF
TRBJ2-1	15	NA	TRBV5-4	NA	TGTGCCAGTACGAACTCCCTTGTAGGCGGATCTGAGCAGTTCTTC	CASTNSLVGGSEQFF
TRBJ2-2	14	NA	TRBV19	NA	TGTGCCAGTAGTATAATCTCAGGAGTCGGGGAGCTGTTTTTT	CASSIISGVGELFF